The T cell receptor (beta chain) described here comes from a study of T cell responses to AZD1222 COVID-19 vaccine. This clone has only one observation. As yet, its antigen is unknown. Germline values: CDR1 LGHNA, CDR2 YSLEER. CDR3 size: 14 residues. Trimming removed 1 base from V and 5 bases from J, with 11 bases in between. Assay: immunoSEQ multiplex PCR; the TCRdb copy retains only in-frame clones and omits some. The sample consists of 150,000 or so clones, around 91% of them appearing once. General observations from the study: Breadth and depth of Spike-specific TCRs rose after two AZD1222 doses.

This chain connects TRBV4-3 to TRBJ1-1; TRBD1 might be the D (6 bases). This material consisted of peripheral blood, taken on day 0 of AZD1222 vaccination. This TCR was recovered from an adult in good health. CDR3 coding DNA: TGCGCCAGCAGCCAAGGACAGGAGATAACTGAAGCTTTCTTT. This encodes CASSQGQEITEAFF.